The TCR beta chain under discussion was sequenced for a study of cytomegalovirus exposure and HLA in healthy donors. The CDR3 loop spans 14 amino acids. CDR1 SGHRS and CDR2 YFSETQ come from the germline V gene. V shed 0 bases, J shed 7 bases, and the junction held 1 base outside the gene matches. This clone was seen a few times. This sample also contains other DNA sequences that code for the same CDR3. Primers: 60 Vbeta forward and 13 Jbeta reverse. Sequencing was performed with immunoSEQ multiplex PCR; in TCRdb, only in-frame clones are kept and a portion is missing. Of approximately 250,000 clones listed, 70% to 90% were seen once; the top ten hold 0.24%.

The sample consisted of PBMCs. This chain joins TRBV5-1 and TRBJ2-1, with 10 bases identical to TRBD2. The receptor comes from a girl aged 2 to 10 in good health and CMV-seronegative. CDR3 amino acids: CASSLERGGNEQFF. In DNA form, the CDR3 reads TGCGCCAGCAGCTTGGAGCGGGGGGGGAATGAGCAGTTCTTC.